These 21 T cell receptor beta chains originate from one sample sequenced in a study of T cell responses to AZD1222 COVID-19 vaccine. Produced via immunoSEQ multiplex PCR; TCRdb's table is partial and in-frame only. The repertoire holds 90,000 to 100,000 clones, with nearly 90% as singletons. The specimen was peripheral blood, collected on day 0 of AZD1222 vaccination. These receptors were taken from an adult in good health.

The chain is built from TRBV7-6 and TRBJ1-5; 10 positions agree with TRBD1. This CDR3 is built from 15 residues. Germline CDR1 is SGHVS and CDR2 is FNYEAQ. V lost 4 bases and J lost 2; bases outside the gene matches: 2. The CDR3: CASSSGTGGNQPQHF. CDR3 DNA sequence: TGTGCCAGCAGCTCCGGGACAGGGGGCAATCAGCCCCAGCATTTT.

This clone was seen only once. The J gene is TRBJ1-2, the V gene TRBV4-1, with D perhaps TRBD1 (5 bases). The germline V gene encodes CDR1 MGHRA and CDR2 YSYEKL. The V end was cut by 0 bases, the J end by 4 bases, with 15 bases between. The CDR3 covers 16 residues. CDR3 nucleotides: TGCGCCAGCAGCCAAGATCCGTCGGGGGGGGTCTATGGCTACACCTTC. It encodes CASSQDPSGGVYGYTF.

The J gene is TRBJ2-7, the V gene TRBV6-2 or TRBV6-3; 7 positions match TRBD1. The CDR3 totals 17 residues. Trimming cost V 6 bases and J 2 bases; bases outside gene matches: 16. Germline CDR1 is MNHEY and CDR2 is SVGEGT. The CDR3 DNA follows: TGTGCCAGCAGCCCGGGACAGAGCTATAATTACCCCTACGAGCAGTACTTC. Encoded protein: CASSPGQSYNYPYEQYF.

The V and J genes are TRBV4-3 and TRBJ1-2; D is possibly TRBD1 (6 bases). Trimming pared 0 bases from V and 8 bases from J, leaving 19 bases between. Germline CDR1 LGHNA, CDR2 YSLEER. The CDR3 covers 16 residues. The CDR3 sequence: CASSQDRAWRGSGYTF. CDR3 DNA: TGCGCCAGCAGCCAAGATCGGGCGTGGAGGGGGTCGGGCTACACCTTC.

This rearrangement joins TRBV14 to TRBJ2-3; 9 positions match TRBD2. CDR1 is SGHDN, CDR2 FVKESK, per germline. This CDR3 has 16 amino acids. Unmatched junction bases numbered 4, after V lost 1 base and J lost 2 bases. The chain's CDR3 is CASSQASGGLTDTQYF. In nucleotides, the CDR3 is TGTGCCAGCAGCCAAGCCAGCGGGGGGCTCACAGATACGCAGTATTTT.

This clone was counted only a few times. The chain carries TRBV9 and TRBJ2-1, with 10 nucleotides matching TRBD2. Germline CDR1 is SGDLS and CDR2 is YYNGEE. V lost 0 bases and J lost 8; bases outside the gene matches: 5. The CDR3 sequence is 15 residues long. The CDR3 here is CASSVASGGGDEQFF. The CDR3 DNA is TGTGCCAGCAGCGTAGCTAGCGGGGGAGGGGATGAGCAGTTCTTC.

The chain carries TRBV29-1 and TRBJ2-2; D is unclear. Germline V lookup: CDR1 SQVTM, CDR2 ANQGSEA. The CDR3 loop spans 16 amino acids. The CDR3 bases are TGCCCACTCCCCCAAGGCGGACGTACGAACACCGGGGAGCTGTTTTTT. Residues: CPLPQGGRTNTGELFF.

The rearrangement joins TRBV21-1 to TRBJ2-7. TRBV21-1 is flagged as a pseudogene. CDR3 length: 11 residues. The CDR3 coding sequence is TGTGCCAGCACCCAACGATACGAGCAGTACGTC. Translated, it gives CASTQRYEQYV.

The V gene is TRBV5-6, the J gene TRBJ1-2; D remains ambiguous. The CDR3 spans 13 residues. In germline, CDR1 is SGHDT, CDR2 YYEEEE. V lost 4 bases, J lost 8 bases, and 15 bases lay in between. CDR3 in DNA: TGTGCCAGCAGCGATACCTACCTTGGCGGCTACACCTTC. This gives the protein CASSDTYLGGYTF.

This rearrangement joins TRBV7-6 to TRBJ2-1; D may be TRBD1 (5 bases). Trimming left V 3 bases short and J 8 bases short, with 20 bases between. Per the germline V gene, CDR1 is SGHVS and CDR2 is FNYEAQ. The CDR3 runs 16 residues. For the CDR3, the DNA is TGTGCCAGCAGCTTTAAACGGTGGGGCCTGTGGGATGAGCAGTTCTTC. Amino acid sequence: CASSFKRWGLWDEQFF.

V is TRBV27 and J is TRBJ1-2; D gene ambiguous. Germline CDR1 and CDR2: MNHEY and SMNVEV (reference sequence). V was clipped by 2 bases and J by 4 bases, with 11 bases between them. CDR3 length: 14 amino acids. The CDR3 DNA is TGTGCCAGCAGTTTAAGCAGGCTCCCCTATGGCTACACCTTC. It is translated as CASSLSRLPYGYTF.

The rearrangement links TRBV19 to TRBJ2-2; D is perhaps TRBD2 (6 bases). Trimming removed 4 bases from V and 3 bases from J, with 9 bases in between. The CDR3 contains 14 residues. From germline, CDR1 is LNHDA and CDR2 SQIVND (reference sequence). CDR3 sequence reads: CASSTGVYTGELFF. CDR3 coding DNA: TGTGCCAGTAGTACGGGGGTCTACACCGGGGAGCTGTTTTTT.

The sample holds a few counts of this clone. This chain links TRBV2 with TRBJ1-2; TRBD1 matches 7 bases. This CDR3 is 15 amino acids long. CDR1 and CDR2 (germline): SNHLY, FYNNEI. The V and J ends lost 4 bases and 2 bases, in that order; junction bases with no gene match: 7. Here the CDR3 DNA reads TGTGCCAGCAGTGGCGGTGGGACAGCCAACTATGGCTACACCTTC. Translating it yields CASSGGGTANYGYTF.

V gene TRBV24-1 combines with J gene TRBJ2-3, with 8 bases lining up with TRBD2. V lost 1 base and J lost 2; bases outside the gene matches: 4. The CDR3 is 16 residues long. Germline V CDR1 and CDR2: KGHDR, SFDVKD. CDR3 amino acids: CATSDFLRGVTDTQYF. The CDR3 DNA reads TGTGCCACCAGTGATTTCCTGCGGGGGGTCACAGATACGCAGTATTTT.

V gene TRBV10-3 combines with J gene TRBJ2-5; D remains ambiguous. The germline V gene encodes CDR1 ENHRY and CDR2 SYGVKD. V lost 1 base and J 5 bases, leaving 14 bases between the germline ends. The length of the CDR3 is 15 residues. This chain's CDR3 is CAISEWQAGRETQYF. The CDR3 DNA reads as TGTGCCATCAGTGAGTGGCAGGCCGGTAGGGAGACCCAGTACTTC.

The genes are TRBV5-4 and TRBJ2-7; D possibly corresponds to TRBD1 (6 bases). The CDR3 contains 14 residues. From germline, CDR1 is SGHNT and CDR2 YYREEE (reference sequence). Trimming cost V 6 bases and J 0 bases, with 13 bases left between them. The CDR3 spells CASTLDRSSYEQYV. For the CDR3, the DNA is TGTGCCAGCACACTTGACAGGAGCTCCTACGAGCAGTACGTC.

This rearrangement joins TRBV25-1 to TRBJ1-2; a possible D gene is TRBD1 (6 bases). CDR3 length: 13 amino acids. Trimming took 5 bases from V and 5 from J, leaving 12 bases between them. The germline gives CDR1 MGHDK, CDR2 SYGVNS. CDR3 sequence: CASSLGTKYGYTF. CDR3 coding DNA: TGTGCCAGCAGTCTCGGGACAAAATATGGCTACACCTTC.

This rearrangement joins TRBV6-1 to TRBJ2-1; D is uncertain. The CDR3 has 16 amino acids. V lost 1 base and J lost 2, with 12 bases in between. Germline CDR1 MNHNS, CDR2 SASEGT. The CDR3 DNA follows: TGTGCCAGCAGTGAAGAAGAGAGGAAACCCTACAATGAGCAGTTCTTC. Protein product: CASSEEERKPYNEQFF.

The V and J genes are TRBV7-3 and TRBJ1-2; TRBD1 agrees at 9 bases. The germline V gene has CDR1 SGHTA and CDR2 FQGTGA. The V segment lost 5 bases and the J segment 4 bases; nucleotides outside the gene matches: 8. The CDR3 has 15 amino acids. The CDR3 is CASSRGQGPAYGYTF. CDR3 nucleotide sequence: TGTGCCAGCAGCCGCGGACAGGGGCCCGCCTATGGCTACACCTTC.

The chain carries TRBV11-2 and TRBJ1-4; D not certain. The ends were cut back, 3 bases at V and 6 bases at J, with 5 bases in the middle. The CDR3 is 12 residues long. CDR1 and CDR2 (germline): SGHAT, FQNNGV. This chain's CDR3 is CASSFQDEKLFF. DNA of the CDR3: TGTGCCAGCAGCTTCCAGGATGAAAAACTGTTTTTT.

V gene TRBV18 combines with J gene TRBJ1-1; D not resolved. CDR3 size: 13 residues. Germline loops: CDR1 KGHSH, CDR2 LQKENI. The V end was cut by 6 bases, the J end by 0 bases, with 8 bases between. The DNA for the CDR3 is TGTGCCAGCTCTAACGACATGAACACTGAAGCTTTCTTT. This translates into CASSNDMNTEAFF. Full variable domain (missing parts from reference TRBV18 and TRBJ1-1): NAGVMQNPRHLVRRRGQEARLRCSPMKGHSHVYWYRQLPEEGLKFMVYLQKENIIDESGMPKERFSAEFPKEGPSILRIQQVVRGDSAAYFCASSNDMNTEAFFGQGTRLTVV.